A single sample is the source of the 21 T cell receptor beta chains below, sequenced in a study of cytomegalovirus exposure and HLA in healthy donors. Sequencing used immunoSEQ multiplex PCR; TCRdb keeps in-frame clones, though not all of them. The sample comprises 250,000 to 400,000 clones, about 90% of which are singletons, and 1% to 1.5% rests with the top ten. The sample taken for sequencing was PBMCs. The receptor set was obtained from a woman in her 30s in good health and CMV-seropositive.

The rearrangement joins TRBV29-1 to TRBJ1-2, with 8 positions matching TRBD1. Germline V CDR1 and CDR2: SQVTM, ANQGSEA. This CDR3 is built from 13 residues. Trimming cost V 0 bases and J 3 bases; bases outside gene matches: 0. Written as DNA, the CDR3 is TGCAGCGTTGAAGAGACAGGGGACTATGGCTACACCTTC. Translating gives CSVEETGDYGYTF.

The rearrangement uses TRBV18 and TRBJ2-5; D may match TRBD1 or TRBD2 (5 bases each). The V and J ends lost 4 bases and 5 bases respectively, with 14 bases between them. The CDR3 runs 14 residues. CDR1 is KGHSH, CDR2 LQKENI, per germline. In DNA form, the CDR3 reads TGTGCCAGCTCACGGCAGAGGGGTCGTGAGACCCAGTACTTC. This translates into CASSRQRGRETQYF.

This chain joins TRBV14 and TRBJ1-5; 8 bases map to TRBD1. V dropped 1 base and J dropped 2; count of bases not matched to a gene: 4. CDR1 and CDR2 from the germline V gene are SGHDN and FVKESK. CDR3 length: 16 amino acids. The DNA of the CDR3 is TGTGCCAGCAGCCAAGCAGGGGGCGGTGGCAATCAGCCCCAGCATTTT. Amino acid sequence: CASSQAGGGGNQPQHF.

DNA of the CDR3: TGTGCCAGCAGCCCAGGAGGGGGACTAGCGGTAGGCGAGCAGTACTTC. This codes for CASSPGGGLAVGEQYF. This rearrangement joins TRBV9 to TRBJ2-7; TRBD2 matches at 11 bases. This CDR3 is 16 amino acids long. Germline CDR1 SGDLS, CDR2 YYNGEE. V gave up 4 bases and J gave up 6 bases; unmatched junction bases: 12.

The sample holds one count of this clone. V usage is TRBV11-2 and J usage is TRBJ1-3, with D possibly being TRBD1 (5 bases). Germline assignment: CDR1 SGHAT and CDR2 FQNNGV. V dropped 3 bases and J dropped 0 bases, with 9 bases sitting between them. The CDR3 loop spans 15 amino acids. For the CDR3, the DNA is TGTGCCAGCAGCTTGGGGACGAGCTCTGGAAACACCATATATTTT. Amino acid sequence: CASSLGTSSGNTIYF.

DNA for the CDR3: TGTGCCAGCAGCAAAGGAAGCGGGAGACGCGAGCAGTACTTC. The encoded protein is CASSKGSGRREQYF. V gene TRBV21-1 combines with J gene TRBJ2-7; the D call TRBD2 from the table was never checked on the DNA. TRBV21-1 counts as a pseudogene. This CDR3 has 14 amino acids.

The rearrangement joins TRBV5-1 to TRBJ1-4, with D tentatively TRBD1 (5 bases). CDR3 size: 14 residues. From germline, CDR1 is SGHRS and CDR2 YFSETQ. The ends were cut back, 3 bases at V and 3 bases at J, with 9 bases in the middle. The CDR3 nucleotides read TGCGCCAGCAGCTCAGGGATGGCTAATGAAAAACTGTTTTTT. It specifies CASSSGMANEKLFF.

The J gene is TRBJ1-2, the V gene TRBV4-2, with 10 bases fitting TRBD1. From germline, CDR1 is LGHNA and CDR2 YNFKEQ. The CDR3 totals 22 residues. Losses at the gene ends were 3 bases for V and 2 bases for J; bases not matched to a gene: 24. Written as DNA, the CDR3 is TGTGCCAGCAGCCAGCATGGGGGTAGCGGGTTGACAGGGGGCGCCTGGAACTATGGCTACACCTTC. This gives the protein CASSQHGGSGLTGGAWNYGYTF.

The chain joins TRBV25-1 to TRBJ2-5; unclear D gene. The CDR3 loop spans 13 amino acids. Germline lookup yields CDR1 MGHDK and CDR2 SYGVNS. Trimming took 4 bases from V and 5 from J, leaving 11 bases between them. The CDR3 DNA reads TGTGCCAGCAGTGGGAAATCTTGGGAGACCCAGTACTTC. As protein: CASSGKSWETQYF.

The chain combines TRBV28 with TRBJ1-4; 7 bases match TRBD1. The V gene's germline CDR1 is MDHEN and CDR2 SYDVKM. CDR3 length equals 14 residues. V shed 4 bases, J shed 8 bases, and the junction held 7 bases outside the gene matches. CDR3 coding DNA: TGTGCCAGCAGTTCGACAGGGAGTGGAGAAAAACTGTTTTTT. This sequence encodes CASSSTGSGEKLFF. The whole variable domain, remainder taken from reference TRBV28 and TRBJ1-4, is DVKVTQSSRYLVKRTGEKVFLECVQDMDHENMFWYRQDPGLGLRLIYFSYDVKMKEKGDIPEGYSVSREKKERFSLILESASTNQTSMYLCASSSTGSGEKLFFGSGTQLSVL.

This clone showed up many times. For the CDR3, the DNA is TGTGCCAGTGGTACGCGTAGCGGGAGTGGTACCGGGGAGCTGTTTTTT. Translation gives CASGTRSGSGTGELFF. The chain carries TRBV19 and TRBJ2-2; 9 bases are a match to TRBD2. The ends lost 8 bases at V and 5 bases at J; junction bases unmatched: 12. Per the germline V gene, CDR1 is LNHDA and CDR2 is SQIVND (reference sequence). The CDR3 is made up of 16 amino acids.

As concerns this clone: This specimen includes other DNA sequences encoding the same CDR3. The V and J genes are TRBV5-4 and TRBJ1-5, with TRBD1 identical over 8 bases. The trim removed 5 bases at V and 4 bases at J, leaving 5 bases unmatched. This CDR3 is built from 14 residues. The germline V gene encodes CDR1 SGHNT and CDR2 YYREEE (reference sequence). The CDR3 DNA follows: TGTGCCAGCAGTTATCAGGGGGCTAATCAGCCCCAGCATTTT. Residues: CASSYQGANQPQHF.

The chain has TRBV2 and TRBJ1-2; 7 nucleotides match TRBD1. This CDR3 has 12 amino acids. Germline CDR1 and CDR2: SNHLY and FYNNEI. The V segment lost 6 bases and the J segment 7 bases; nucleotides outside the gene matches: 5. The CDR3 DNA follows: TGTGCCAGCAGAGAGGGACAGTTTGGCTACACCTTC. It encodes CASREGQFGYTF.

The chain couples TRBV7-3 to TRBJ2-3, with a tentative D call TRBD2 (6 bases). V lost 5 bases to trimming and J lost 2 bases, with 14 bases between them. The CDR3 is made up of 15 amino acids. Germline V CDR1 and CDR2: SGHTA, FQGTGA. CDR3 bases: TGTGCCAGCAGCATGGGACTCCTCTTCACAGATACGCAGTATTTT. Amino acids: CASSMGLLFTDTQYF.

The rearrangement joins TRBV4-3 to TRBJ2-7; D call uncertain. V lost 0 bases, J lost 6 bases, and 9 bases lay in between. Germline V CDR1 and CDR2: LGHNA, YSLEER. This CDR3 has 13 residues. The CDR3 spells CASSQEPSSEQYF. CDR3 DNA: TGCGCCAGCAGCCAAGAGCCCAGTTCCGAGCAGTACTTC.

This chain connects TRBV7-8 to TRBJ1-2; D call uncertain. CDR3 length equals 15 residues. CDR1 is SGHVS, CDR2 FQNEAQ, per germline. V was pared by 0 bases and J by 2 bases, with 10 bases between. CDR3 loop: CASSLAPGINYGYTF. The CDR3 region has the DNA TGTGCCAGCAGCTTAGCGCCCGGGATAAACTATGGCTACACCTTC.

CDR3 bases: TGTGCCAGCAGTTTGGACAGGCAGAACACTGAAGCTTTCTTT. Translation: CASSLDRQNTEAFF. This chain joins TRBV28 and TRBJ1-1, with 7 bases identical to TRBD1. CDR3 length: 14 residues. J lost 1 base, V lost 3 bases, and 2 bases had no gene match. Germline V gene sequence: CDR1 MDHEN, CDR2 SYDVKM. Full variable domain (rest looked up from reference TRBV28 and TRBJ1-1): DVKVTQSSRYLVKRTGEKVFLECVQDMDHENMFWYRQDPGLGLRLIYFSYDVKMKEKGDIPEGYSVSREKKERFSLILESASTNQTSMYLCASSLDRQNTEAFFGQGTRLTVV.

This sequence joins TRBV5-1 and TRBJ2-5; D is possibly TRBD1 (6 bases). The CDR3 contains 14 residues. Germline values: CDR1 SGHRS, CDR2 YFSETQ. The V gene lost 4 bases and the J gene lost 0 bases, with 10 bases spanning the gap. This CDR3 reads CASSPGGYQETQYF. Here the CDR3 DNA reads TGCGCCAGCAGCCCTGGGGGCTACCAAGAGACCCAGTACTTC.

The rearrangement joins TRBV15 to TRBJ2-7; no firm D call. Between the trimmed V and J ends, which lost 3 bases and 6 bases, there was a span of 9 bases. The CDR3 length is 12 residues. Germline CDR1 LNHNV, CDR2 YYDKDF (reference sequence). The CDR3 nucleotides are TGTGCCACCAGCAGCGATAACATCGAGCAGTACTTC. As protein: CATSSDNIEQYF.

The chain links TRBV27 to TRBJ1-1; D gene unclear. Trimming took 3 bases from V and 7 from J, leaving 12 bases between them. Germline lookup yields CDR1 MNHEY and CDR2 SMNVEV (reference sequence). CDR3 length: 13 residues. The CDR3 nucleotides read TGTGCCAGCAGTTTGCATGAAAGGAATGAAGCTTTCTTT. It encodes CASSLHERNEAFF.

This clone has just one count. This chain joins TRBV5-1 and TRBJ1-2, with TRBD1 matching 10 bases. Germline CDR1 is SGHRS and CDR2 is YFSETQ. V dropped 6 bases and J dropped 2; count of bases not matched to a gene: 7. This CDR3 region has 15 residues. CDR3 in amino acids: CASTKRTGGNYGYTF. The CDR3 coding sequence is TGCGCCAGCACTAAACGGACAGGGGGGAACTATGGCTACACCTTC.